This TCR beta chain was found in a study of blood T cell repertoires in COVID-19. Some clones are missing from TCRdb's copy, which holds only in-frame ones; the method was immunoSEQ multiplex PCR. The data contain over 150,000 clones, just under 85% of them singletons. Trimming removed 5 bases at V and 2 bases at J, with 10 bases between. This CDR3 has 13 amino acids. Germline V gives CDR1 LNHDA, CDR2 SQIVND (reference sequence). What was sequenced was peripheral blood. The chain couples TRBV19 to TRBJ2-7; a possible D gene is TRBD1 (5 bases). This TCR was recovered from a woman of 80 years or more with COVID-19, enrolled during active disease. As DNA, the CDR3 is TGTGCCAGTAGTCCCCGACAGACCTACGAGCAGTACTTC. Its translation: CASSPRQTYEQYF. Filled out from reference TRBV19 and TRBJ2-7, the complete variable domain reads DGGITQSPKYLFRKEGQNVTLSCEQNLNHDAMYWYRQDPGQGLRLIYYSQIVNDFQKGDIAEGYSVSREKKESFPLTVTSAQKNPTAFYLCASSPRQTYEQYFGPGTRLTVT.